These T cell receptor beta chains were read from a single sample in a study of CD8+CD57+ T cells in acquired aplastic anemia. TCRdb re-called the reads with MiXCR, one entry per CDR3 protein. The sample gives roughly 130,000 distinct CDR3 sequences, around 50% of which show up once; around 2.3% is in the top ten. Sequences were obtained from sorted CD4+, CD8+, or CD8+CD57+ T cells (not recorded which) from PBMCs. Receptor source: a human donor in good health, serving as a control. The CDR3 runs from the conserved cysteine through the conserved F or W. A D gene is named only where the DNA matches it firmly. Some rows mark clone size as missing; the rest say once, few, many or name a class of expanded clone.

j_call | d_call | clone_size | v_call | cdr3_nt | cdr3_aa
TRBJ2-7 | TRBD1 | many | TRBV4-3 | TGCGCCAGCAGCCAGGGGACAGGGTCGGGGGAGCAGTACTTC | CASSQGTGSGEQYF
TRBJ1-3 | - | many | TRBV6-5 | TGTGCCACCGCAGGACAGCTCTCTGGAAACACCATATATTTT | CATAGQLSGNTIYF
TRBJ1-1 | TRBD1 | - | TRBV28 | TGTGCCAGCAGCCTTGGGACAGGGACCATGAACACTGAAGCTTTCTTT | CASSLGTGTMNTEAFF
TRBJ2-7 | - | - | TRBV10-1 | TGCGCCAGCGGCCGGGACACGGGAGAGCAGTACTTC | CASGRDTGEQYF
TRBJ2-3 | TRBD2 | - | TRBV7-3 | TGTGCCAGCAGCTTATCGGCTAGCGGGGGGCATTATACGCAGTATTTT | CASSLSASGGHYTQYF
TRBJ2-1 | - | many | TRBV6-4 | TGTGCCAGCAGTGAGATGGGGGCGGTTAATGAGCAGTTCTTC | CASSEMGAVNEQFF
TRBJ2-5 | - | many | TRBV12-3/TRBV12-4 | TGTGCCAGCCGTGGGGGGGGCTTGGGTTTCCAGTACTTC | CASRGGGLGFQYF
TRBJ1-2 | - | - | TRBV20-1 | TGCAGTGCTAGAGATCTTCTCTGGGGAGGGTCTTATGGCTACACCTTC | CSARDLLWGGSYGYTF
TRBJ2-5 | TRBD2 | few | TRBV2 | TGTGCCAGCAGTGAGCGGGGGGGGCGAAAGACCCAGTACTTC | CASSERGGRKTQYF
TRBJ2-3 | - | - | TRBV19 | TGTGCCACCAGGGTTAGCCGCACAGATACGCAGTATTTT | CATRVSRTDTQYF
TRBJ1-2 | - | - | TRBV7-2 | TGTGCCAGCAGCCGGGACAATAACTATGGCTACACCTTC | CASSRDNNYGYTF
TRBJ2-7 | - | many | TRBV7-3 | TGTGCCAGCAGCATAGACCCCTCGGGCATCTACGAGCAGTACTTC | CASSIDPSGIYEQYF
TRBJ1-2 | - | many | TRBV7-2 | TGTGCCAGCAGCACCGAGGGGGGCTACACCTTC | CASSTEGGYTF
TRBJ1-2 | - | - | TRBV20-1 | TGCAGTGCTAGAGATGGGGCAGGCTCGGGTATTGGCTACACCTTC | CSARDGAGSGIGYTF
TRBJ2-5 | - | many | TRBV6-2/TRBV6-3 | TGTGCCACCCGGTCCCAAGAGACCCAGTACTTC | CATRSQETQYF
TRBJ2-3 | TRBD2 | many | TRBV12-3/TRBV12-4 | TGTGCCAGCAGTTTCGATTCGCGGGGGGGCATAGATACGCAGTATTTT | CASSFDSRGGIDTQYF
TRBJ1-2 | - | - | TRBV2 | TGTGCCAGCAGTTATTCTGGAAAAGACAGGTCCAACTATGGCTACACCTTC | CASSYSGKDRSNYGYTF
TRBJ2-5 | TRBD2 | - | TRBV20-1 | TGCAGTGCTAGAGATGTTGGCGGGGGTACCGAAGAGACCCAGTACTTC | CSARDVGGGTEETQYF
TRBJ1-3 | - | many | TRBV12-3/TRBV12-4 | TGTGGACAGCGGATGGGGGGGGCTGGAAACACCATATATTTT | CGQRMGGAGNTIYF
TRBJ1-1 | - | - | TRBV5-1 | TGCGCCAGCAGCTTAATTGACACTGAAGCTTTCTTT | CASSLIDTEAFF
TRBJ2-1 | TRBD2 | - | TRBV10-1 | TGCGCCAACCCCCTCCTAGCGGGGGTTAGGGATGAGCAGTTCTTC | CANPLLAGVRDEQFF
TRBJ2-5 | TRBD2 | many | TRBV7-6 | TGTGCCAGCAGCTTAATAGCGGGGGGAGAGACCCAGTACTTC | CASSLIAGGETQYF
TRBJ2-1 | - | many | TRBV20-1 | TGCAGTGCTGCCCTGAACCTCGACGGGGGAAGCTCCTACAATGAGCAGTTCTTC | CSAALNLDGGSSYNEQFF
TRBJ2-7 | - | - | TRBV4-1 | TGCGCCAGCAGCCAAGACACCTCCTACGAGCAGTACTTC | CASSQDTSYEQYF
TRBJ2-3 | - | few | TRBV19 | TGTGCCAGTACCCCTGGGGCGGGGTCGCAGTATTTT | CASTPGAGSQYF
TRBJ2-5 | TRBD1 | - | TRBV7-6 | TGTGCCAGCAGCCCGACAGGGCTGGTGGAGACCCAGTACTTC | CASSPTGLVETQYF
TRBJ1-1 | - | many | TRBV2 | TGTGCCAGCAGTACAGAGGGCCGCAACACTGAAGCTTTCTTT | CASSTEGRNTEAFF
TRBJ1-2 | TRBD1 | many | TRBV6-1 | TGTGCCAGCAGGGACCCGGGACAGGCCTCGGGTGGCTACACCTTC | CASRDPGQASGGYTF
TRBJ1-1 | - | many | TRBV12-5 | TGTGCTAGTGGCCCCACAGGGCGGGCTGAAGCTTTCTTT | CASGPTGRAEAFF
TRBJ2-2 | - | - | TRBV7-2 | TGTGCCAGCAGCGCTCGACAGAACGGCGGGGAGCTGTTTTTT | CASSARQNGGELFF
TRBJ1-5 | - | many | TRBV20-1 | TGCAGTGCTAGAGATCATAAGGGTAGGAGCAATCAGCCCCAGCATTTT | CSARDHKGRSNQPQHF
TRBJ1-5 | - | - | TRBV19 | TGTGCCAGTAGTATCCCAGATAGCAATCAGCCCCAGCATTTT | CASSIPDSNQPQHF
TRBJ2-3 | TRBD2 | many | TRBV20-1 | TGCAGTGGATACGGGGGGGATACGCAGTATTTT | CSGYGGDTQYF
TRBJ2-4 | TRBD1 | - | TRBV3-1 | TGTGCCAGCAGCCCGGGGGACAGGGGGACCGAAAACATTCAGTACTTC | CASSPGDRGTENIQYF
TRBJ2-5 | - | many | TRBV4-1 | TGCGCCAGCAGCCAAGAGTTGGGGACCCTTGGGGAGACCCAGTACTTC | CASSQELGTLGETQYF
TRBJ2-6 | - | many | TRBV7-9 | TGTGCCAGCAGGGAGGGGGCCAACGTCCTGACTTTC | CASREGANVLTF
TRBJ1-2 | - | medium-sized | TRBV7-2 | TGTGCCAGCACAATGAACTATGGCTACACCTTC | CASTMNYGYTF
TRBJ2-5 | - | - | TRBV7-9 | TGTGCCAGCAGCTTAGGGGTAGCAGAGACCCAGTACTTC | CASSLGVAETQYF
TRBJ1-5 | - | many | TRBV2 | TGTGCCAGCAGTGTTAGGGCTGGGAATAGCAATCAGCCCCAGCATTTT | CASSVRAGNSNQPQHF
TRBJ2-7 | - | - | TRBV25-1 | TGTGCCAGCAGTGAATATAGCTCCGGGAGGGACAGCTCCACCTACGAGCAGTACTTC | CASSEYSSGRDSSTYEQYF
TRBJ2-3 | - | - | TRBV10-2 | TGCGCCAGCAATGAGAGGGGTAGGACAGATACGCAGTATTTT | CASNERGRTDTQYF
TRBJ2-7 | - | - | TRBV11-2 | TGTGACAGCGACGACGAGCAGTACTTC | CDSDDEQYF
TRBJ1-1 | - | few | TRBV2 | TGTGCCAGCAGTGAACTTTTGAACACTGAAGCTTTCTTT | CASSELLNTEAFF
TRBJ2-3 | - | many | TRBV10-3 | TGTGCCTCCCAAGCTTGGGGAATAACAGATACGCAGTATTTT | CASQAWGITDTQYF
TRBJ2-7 | - | many | TRBV6-1 | TGTGCCAGCAGCAATTACGGGCAAATTTACTCCTACGAGCAGTACTTC | CASSNYGQIYSYEQYF
TRBJ1-1 | - | - | TRBV5-1 | TGCGCCAGCAGCTTGACCCGGGGGATCACTGAAGCTTTCTTT | CASSLTRGITEAFF
TRBJ2-7 | TRBD2 | - | TRBV7-2 | TGTGCCAGCAGCTTGGGGGCGGGGGGGCACGAGCAGTACTTC | CASSLGAGGHEQYF
TRBJ2-7 | TRBD2 | - | TRBV10-3 | TGTGCCATCAGTGCCCGGACTAGCGGGTTCTACGAGCAGTACTTC | CAISARTSGFYEQYF
TRBJ1-5 | - | - | TRBV27 | TGTGCCAGCAGTTGGGGGGCCCGCAATCAGCCCCAGCATTTT | CASSWGARNQPQHF
TRBJ2-3 | - | - | TRBV15 | TGTGCCACCAGCAGCTTGGCTGTGGTACTGGGCGATACGCAGTATTTT | CATSSLAVVLGDTQYF
TRBJ2-3 | - | - | TRBV19 | TGTGCCAGTAGTAGGGACCTAGCGAGCACAGATACGCAGTATTTT | CASSRDLASTDTQYF
TRBJ1-1 | - | many | TRBV6-5 | TGTGCCAGCAGTTACCTGGGGGCAAAGAACACTGAAGCTTTCTTT | CASSYLGAKNTEAFF
TRBJ1-2 | - | few | TRBV10-3 | TGTGCCATCAAGGGGGACGGCATTAACTATGGCTACACCTTC | CAIKGDGINYGYTF
TRBJ2-1 | - | few | TRBV6-1 | TGTGCCAGCAGTACCCCTTGGGCCTACAATGAGCAGTTCTTC | CASSTPWAYNEQFF
TRBJ2-7 | - | once | TRBV11-1 | TGTGCCAGCAGTTACCCCAGCACCGGGGGAGTCTCCTACGAGCAGTACTTC | CASSYPSTGGVSYEQYF
TRBJ1-1 | - | - | TRBV20-1 | TGCAGTGCTAGATCGGGGGGGAGGGACACTGAAGCTTTCTTT | CSARSGGRDTEAFF
TRBJ2-3 | - | - | TRBV19 | TGTGCCAGTAGTATATCCCCAGGGAGGCCGAATACGCAGTATTTT | CASSISPGRPNTQYF
TRBJ1-6 | TRBD1 | - | TRBV20-1 | TGCAGTGTCCCACAGGGGTATAATTCACCCCTCCACTTT | CSVPQGYNSPLHF
TRBJ2-7 | TRBD2 | - | TRBV7-9 | TGTGCCAGCAGCTTTTCTGGCGGGAGTAAGGTCGAGCAGTACTTC | CASSFSGGSKVEQYF
TRBJ2-2 | - | - | TRBV7-8 | TGTGCCAGCAGCTTACTCCGGGGGTCCGGGGAGCTGTTTTTT | CASSLLRGSGELFF